Here is one T cell receptor (beta chain) with its context. Its matching antigen is unknown. The data were taken from a study of shared clonotypes between healthy human individuals. Notes on the study in general: Some naive CD4 clonotypes, around 5%, turned up in common across several donors.

Sequencing was performed with immunoSEQ multiplex PCR; in TCRdb, only in-frame clones are kept and a portion is missing. The table records 2 million to 2.5 million clones, just over 90% of them present only once. The sequenced sample was naive CD4+ T cells from PBMCs. Subset noted: CD45RA+ positively selected. The sequence derives from a young man in good health. Some clones in this sample may be carry-over from other donors' samples.

The CDR3 here is CASSVVTTANTGELFF. CDR3 coding DNA: TGTGCCAGCAGCGTAGTGACTACTGCGAACACCGGGGAGCTGTTTTTT. The rearrangement uses TRBV9 and TRBJ2-2; perhaps TRBD2 as D (5 bases). CDR3 length: 16 residues. Germline assignment: CDR1 SGDLS and CDR2 YYNGEE. Trimming removed 0 bases from V and 0 bases from J, with 9 bases in between.